The text below deals with one TCR beta chain. Antigen: not known. This CDR3 comprises 15 residues. Trimming removed 5 bases at V and 3 bases at J, with 14 bases between. The germline gives CDR1 SGHNT, CDR2 YENEEA. The sample belongs to a study of T cell responses to AZD1222 COVID-19 vaccine. Study information: Analysis merged second doses at about 4 or about 12 weeks.

Profiled with immunoSEQ multiplex PCR; TCRdb holds only in-frame clones, not every one. The profile shows about 59,000 clones, about four fifths of them singletons. Study-level points and caveats: Spike-specific TCR breadth and depth went up after people got two AZD1222 doses. Possibly, clonal diversity was underestimated; donors were largely white British and included more females. Across spike, vaccine-associated CD4 TCRs were found, dominant at 160-218 and 743-854.

The sequenced sample was peripheral blood, obtained on day 0 of AZD1222 vaccination. The TCR sequence derives from an adult in good health. The chain uses TRBV11-3 and TRBJ2-1; D is perhaps TRBD2 (6 bases). The CDR3 is CASSPGSGDYNEQFF. The CDR3 DNA sequence: TGTGCCAGCAGCCCAGGGTCGGGGGACTACAATGAGCAGTTCTTC.